One sample yielded the 13 T cell receptor beta chains listed below, sequenced in a study of blood T cell repertoires in COVID-19. Measured with immunoSEQ multiplex PCR; TCRdb has only the in-frame clones, and not every one. The table includes about 99,000 clones, approximately 84% detected once. Sequenced material: peripheral blood. The receptors originated from a human donor in a cohort sampled during active COVID-19.

The CDR3 nucleotides read TGCAGTGCCACGGAGTACTACGAGCAGTACTTC. Translated, it gives CSATEYYEQYF. The V and J genes are TRBV20-1 and TRBJ2-7; no definite D call. The CDR3 is 11 residues long. CDR1 is DFQATT, CDR2 SNEGSKA, per germline (reference sequence). V lost 6 bases and J lost 3, with 9 bases in between.

V usage is TRBV7-3 and J usage is TRBJ2-1; D may be TRBD1 (6 bases). CDR3 length: 14 residues. V was trimmed by 3 bases and J by 6 bases, leaving 12 bases between them. Germline V gene sequence: CDR1 SGHTA, CDR2 FQGTGA. CDR3 sequence (DNA): TGTGCCAGCAGCTTCAAGGGGGTAGGCAATGAGCAGTTCTTC. Its translation: CASSFKGVGNEQFF.

This clone has only a few counts. This chain uses TRBV5-1 with TRBJ2-7, with TRBD1 matching 7 bases. CDR3 length: 14 amino acids. The V gene's germline CDR1 is SGHRS and CDR2 YFSETQ. J lost 0 bases, V lost 3 bases, and 3 bases had no gene match. The CDR3 DNA reads as TGCGCCAGCAGCTATGGGACAGTCTCCTACGAGCAGTACTTC. Protein product: CASSYGTVSYEQYF.

This chain uses TRBV29-1 with TRBJ2-1; D is ambiguous. Trimming took off 3 bases at V and 9 bases at J, with 12 bases between the two ends. This CDR3 region has 12 residues. CDR1 and CDR2 (germline): SQVTM, ANQGSEA. CDR3 coding DNA: TGCAGCGTTGAGGCAACCTCTTCTGAGCAGTTCTTC. It is translated as CSVEATSSEQFF.

This chain uses TRBV11-2 with TRBJ1-2; TRBD1 matches 11 bases. This CDR3 comprises 15 residues. Germline V gene data show CDR1 as SGHAT and CDR2 as FQNNGV. V shed 5 bases and J 4 bases; nucleotides not matched to a gene: 6. The CDR3 nucleotides read TGTGCCAGCAGCCCGGACAGGGGGCTAGGCTATGGCTACACCTTC. Its translation is CASSPDRGLGYGYTF. The entire variable domain, with the rest obtained from reference TRBV11-2 and TRBJ1-2, is as follows: EAGVAQSPRYKIIEKRQSVAFWCNPISGHATLYWYQQILGQGPKLLIQFQNNGVVDDSQLPKDRFSAERLKGVDSTLKIQPAKLEDSAVYLCASSPDRGLGYGYTFGSGTRLTVV.

The gene calls are TRBV3-1 (or the pseudogene TRBV3-2) and TRBJ2-1, with 11 bases fitting TRBD2. The CDR3 sequence is 15 residues long. Germline lookup yields CDR1 LGHDT and CDR2 YNNKEL (reference sequence). The V gene end was trimmed by 5 bases and the J gene end by 5 bases; junction bases not matched to a gene: 5. The DNA for the CDR3 is TGTGCCAGCAGCGTACTAGCGGGAGTACACAATGAGCAGTTCTTC. Amino acids: CASSVLAGVHNEQFF.

The chain employs TRBV13 and TRBJ2-1; weak D call: TRBD2 (6 bases). V gave up 3 bases and J gave up 6 bases, with 12 bases separating them. The germline V gene encodes CDR1 PRHDT and CDR2 FYEKMQ (reference sequence). This CDR3 spans 14 amino acids. The DNA for the CDR3 is TGTGCCAGCAGCTTGAAATTGGGAGGCAATGAGCAGTTCTTC. Translated, it gives CASSLKLGGNEQFF. The complete variable domain, with remaining parts taken from reference TRBV13 and TRBJ2-1, reads AAGVIQSPRHLIKEKRETATLKCYPIPRHDTVYWYQQGPGQDPQFLISFYEKMQSDKGSIPDRFSAQQFSDYHSELNMSSLELGDSALYFCASSLKLGGNEQFFGPGTRLTVL.

This chain joins TRBV27 and TRBJ1-4; 7 bases fit TRBD1. The V gene's germline CDR1 is MNHEY and CDR2 SMNVEV (reference sequence). V lost 0 bases and J lost 8; bases outside the gene matches: 9. The CDR3 loop spans 16 amino acids. The CDR3 is CASSLSEGARGEKLFF. CDR3 in DNA: TGTGCCAGCAGTTTATCGGAGGGGGCAAGAGGAGAAAAACTGTTTTTT.

Only one count was recorded for this clone. This sequence joins TRBV30 and TRBJ2-7; 11 positions match TRBD1. Germline-derived CDR1 and CDR2 are GTSNPN and SVGIG (reference sequence). The CDR3 runs to 15 residues. After removal of 4 bases from V and 2 bases from J, the junction contained 7 bases not matched to a gene. The CDR3 DNA is TGTGCCTGGAATTCGGGGACAGGGGGTGCCTACGAGCAGTACTTC. As protein: CAWNSGTGGAYEQYF.

The CDR3: CASSLASIGAYEQYF. The CDR3 DNA is TGTGCCAGCAGTTTAGCTAGTATAGGGGCCTACGAGCAGTACTTC. The V and J genes are TRBV27 and TRBJ2-7; weak D call: TRBD1 (5 bases). Looked up from germline, CDR1 is MNHEY and CDR2 is SMNVEV (reference sequence). Trimming removed 2 bases at V and 2 bases at J, with 13 bases between. This CDR3 has 15 amino acids.

This clone occurred a few times. The chain is built from TRBV5-4 and TRBJ2-1; D might be TRBD2 (5 bases). The CDR3 runs 16 residues. The ends were cut back, 4 bases at V and 0 bases at J, with 14 bases in the middle. Germline V gene sequence: CDR1 SGHNT, CDR2 YYREEE (reference sequence). For the CDR3, the DNA is TGTGCCAGCAGCCCCCGCGGGCAGAGCTCCTACAATGAGCAGTTCTTC. This sequence encodes CASSPRGQSSYNEQFF.

The chain links TRBV19 to TRBJ2-3; TRBD2 aligns across 10 bases. V lost 4 bases to trimming and J lost 3 bases; unmatched junction nucleotides: 13. The CDR3 runs 18 residues. Per germline, CDR1 LNHDA and CDR2 SQIVND (reference sequence). CDR3 DNA: TGTGCCAGTAGTAGATACTCTAGCGGGGGAGTCGGTACAGATACGCAGTATTTT. Its translation: CASSRYSSGGVGTDTQYF.

The V and J genes are TRBV19 and TRBJ1-4, with TRBD1 matching 8 bases. V trimming: 5 bases; J trimming: 5 bases; junction bases outside the gene matches: 7. The length of the CDR3 is 15 residues. In germline, CDR1 is LNHDA, CDR2 SQIVND (reference sequence). CDR3 bases: TGTGCCAGTAGTTCCTTAGCAGGGGGCAATGAAAAACTGTTTTTT. This translates into CASSSLAGGNEKLFF.